The 19 T cell receptor beta chains below were found in one sample sequenced in a study of T-cell memory formation after mild COVID-19 (dated by TCRdb to 2020 to 2022). The library was prepared using 5' RACE. These reads were obtained on an Illumina NovaSeq 6000. TCRdb trimmed public reads at Q25 via fastp, called clones via MiXCR and kept in-frame beta chains. Rows with a matching CDR3 protein are joined into one entry that keeps the most common DNA and genes. For this sample the table gives about 130,000 distinct CDR3 sequences, of which about 6% were detected only once. Of the sample, under 2.5% is held by the ten largest clones. The source material was PBMCs or a T cell subset sorted from them (not recorded which). The receptors come from an adult woman who had mild COVID-19 (a few samples of this study predate the infection). The sample titles of this study are shuffled in the database, so cell type and time point are left out; the donor was told from shared clones.

This clonotype was observed a handful of times. This sequence joins TRBV20-1 and TRBJ2-1; D is uncertain. The V end lost 0 bases, the J end lost 3 bases, and 6 bases lay between the germline ends. The CDR3 is 13 residues long. CDR1 DFQATT and CDR2 SNEGSKA come from the germline V gene (reference sequence). As DNA, the CDR3 is TGCAGTGCTAGAGATCCTGGCTACAATGAGCAGTTCTTC. It codes for CSARDPGYNEQFF.

This clonotype occurred many times. The CDR3 nucleotides read TGTGCCAGCAGTTCTGACCTACGGTCTGGCTACACCTTC. Amino acids: CASSSDLRSGYTF. The chain joins TRBV12-3 or TRBV12-4 to TRBJ1-2; no firm D call. Trimming stripped 4 bases from V and 7 bases from J, with 13 bases between. The CDR3 contains 13 residues.

This clonotype has just a few counts. The rearrangement uses TRBV5-1 and TRBJ2-7; TRBD1 is a possible D gene (6 bases). V shed 0 bases and J shed 3 bases, with 10 bases lying between them. The CDR3 has 14 residues. CDR1 and CDR2 from the germline V gene are SGHRS and YFSETQ. The CDR3 DNA reads TGCGCCAGCAGCTTGGGGGACACAGTCTACGAGCAGTACTTC. Encoded protein: CASSLGDTVYEQYF.

This clonotype showed up just a few times. The rearrangement joins TRBV27 to TRBJ1-5; no definite D call. The germline CDR1 and CDR2 sequences are MNHEY and SMNVEV (reference sequence). This CDR3 comprises 13 residues. Trimming pared 5 bases from V and 6 bases from J, leaving 11 bases between. This CDR3 reads CASSHLRGQPQHF. For the CDR3, the DNA is TGTGCCAGCAGTCACCTGCGAGGTCAGCCCCAGCATTTT.

The table lists this clonotype with many counts. The rearrangement links TRBV7-9 to TRBJ1-3; D call uncertain. Trimming took off 0 bases at V and 0 bases at J, with 18 bases between the two ends. CDR3 length: 19 amino acids. Germline values: CDR1 SEHNR, CDR2 FQNEAQ (reference sequence). The CDR3 spells CASSLAFDSLRISGNTIYF. The DNA for the CDR3 is TGTGCCAGCAGCTTAGCGTTCGACTCGCTTCGCATCTCTGGAAACACCATATATTTT.

This clonotype was counted between two and nine times. This chain uses TRBV9 with TRBJ2-3; 8 bases align to TRBD2. The length of the CDR3 is 16 residues. Germline V gene sequence: CDR1 SGDLS, CDR2 YYNGEE. Trimming removed 0 bases from V and 2 bases from J; junction bases left unmatched: 5. CDR3 residues: CASSVGGSGNTDTQYF. In nucleotides, the CDR3 is TGTGCCAGCAGCGTAGGGGGTAGCGGGAACACAGATACGCAGTATTTT.

This clonotype was observed many times. V usage is TRBV18 and J usage is TRBJ2-1, with D hard to call. This CDR3 has 16 amino acids. Trimming pared 0 bases from V and 2 bases from J, leaving 11 bases between. The germline CDR1 and CDR2 sequences are KGHSH and LQKENI. The CDR3 DNA is TGTGCCAGCTCACCACCGTTGCGGACGGCCTACAATGAGCAGTTCTTC. It is translated as CASSPPLRTAYNEQFF.

This clonotype was seen more than once but under ten times. This chain joins TRBV4-3 and TRBJ2-4; no definite D call. Germline CDR1 LGHNA, CDR2 YSLEER. The CDR3 totals 17 residues. Trimming left V 0 bases short and J 6 bases short, with 18 bases between. The CDR3 region has the DNA TGCGCCAGCAGCCAAGATCGTGCGTCCCAAACCGGAAACATTCAGTACTTC. Protein: CASSQDRASQTGNIQYF.

The chain links TRBV20-1 to TRBJ1-5, with D hard to call. The CDR3 is made up of 12 amino acids. Trimming shortened V by 2 bases and J by 2 bases, and 4 bases separated the two germline ends. Germline assignment: CDR1 DFQATT and CDR2 SNEGSKA (reference sequence). The CDR3 region is CSARQGNQPQHF. The DNA for the CDR3 is TGCAGTGCTAGACAGGGCAATCAGCCCCAGCATTTT.

The sample holds a few counts of this clonotype. The CDR3 protein is CASSFTGTSNQPQHF. As DNA, the CDR3 is TGTGCCAGCAGTTTTACAGGGACGAGCAATCAGCCCCAGCATTTT. The chain carries TRBV12-3 or TRBV12-4 and TRBJ1-5; a possible D gene is TRBD1 (6 bases). V lost 3 bases to trimming and J lost 1 base, with 10 bases between them. The CDR3 totals 15 residues.

The table lists this clonotype with many counts. The chain uses TRBV7-2 and TRBJ2-1; 15 bases match TRBD2. The CDR3 length is 18 residues. CDR1 and CDR2 from the germline V gene are SGHTA and FQGNSA. V was clipped by 6 bases and J by 0 bases; unmatched bases: 6. The CDR3 loop reads CASRLPGLAGGSYNEQFF. Here the CDR3 DNA reads TGTGCCAGCAGACTACCGGGACTAGCGGGAGGCTCCTACAATGAGCAGTTCTTC.

This clonotype was detected only a few times. This chain joins TRBV4-1 and TRBJ1-6; 9 nucleotides agree with TRBD1. Germline CDR1 reads MGHRA; CDR2 reads YSYEKL. The V segment lost 8 bases and the J segment 7 bases; nucleotides outside the gene matches: 3. This CDR3 has 13 amino acids. The CDR3 is CASRDRVNSPLHF. The DNA of the CDR3 is TGCGCCAGCCGGGACAGGGTAAATTCACCCCTCCACTTT.

The rearrangement uses TRBV21-1 and TRBJ2-3; the table's D call, TRBD2, was not checked against the DNA. TRBV21-1 is listed as a pseudogene. CDR3 size: 16 residues. This chain's CDR3 is CASSFRLAGGTDTQYF. The CDR3 DNA reads TGTGCCAGCAGCTTCCGACTAGCGGGCGGCACAGATACGCAGTATTTT.

This clonotype was seen more than once but under ten times. The gene calls are TRBV28 and TRBJ2-2; 7 positions agree with TRBD1. Germline CDR1 is MDHEN and CDR2 is SYDVKM. The length of the CDR3 is 15 residues. Trimming at V came to 5 bases and at J to 5 bases, leaving 8 bases not matched to a gene. The CDR3 bases are TGTGCCAGCAGTACAGGGGCGCAGGGGACCGGGGAGCTGTTTTTT. Its translation is CASSTGAQGTGELFF. The full variable domain, in which reference TRBV28 and TRBJ2-2 provide the parts outside the CDR3, is DVKVTQSSRYLVKRTGEKVFLECVQDMDHENMFWYRQDPGLGLRLIYFSYDVKMKEKGDIPEGYSVSREKKERFSLILESASTNQTSMYLCASSTGAQGTGELFFGEGSRLTVL.

This clonotype was detected a few times. The chain carries TRBV4-3 and TRBJ2-1; 9 nucleotides match TRBD2. The V gene end was trimmed by 2 bases and the J gene end by 4 bases; junction bases not matched to a gene: 3. The germline V gene has CDR1 LGHNA and CDR2 YSLEER. The CDR3 is made up of 15 amino acids. This chain's CDR3 is CASSQMAGGYNEQFF. CDR3 DNA sequence: TGCGCCAGCAGCCAAATGGCGGGAGGGTACAATGAGCAGTTCTTC.

The J gene is TRBJ1-5, the V gene TRBV20-1; 7 nucleotides match TRBD1. Germline V gene data show CDR1 as DFQATT and CDR2 as SNEGSKA (reference sequence). The CDR3 has 13 residues. Trimming at V came to 6 bases and at J to 12 bases, leaving 14 bases not matched to a gene. CDR3 in DNA: TGCAGTGCCCGGGACAGCTGGGTCACGAACCAGCATTTT. Protein sequence: CSARDSWVTNQHF.

This clonotype was counted at least ten times. DNA for the CDR3: TGCAGCCGTTCTCGGGGGGGAGATACGCAGTATTTT. Translating it yields CSRSRGGDTQYF. The rearrangement joins TRBV20-1 to TRBJ2-3; 8 nucleotides agree with TRBD2. Germline lookup yields CDR1 DFQATT and CDR2 SNEGSKA (reference sequence). The CDR3 has 12 residues.

The chain links TRBV7-6 to TRBJ2-1; 7 bases are a match to TRBD1. Germline V gene data show CDR1 as SGHVS and CDR2 as FNYEAQ. This CDR3 contains 16 residues. Trimming cost V 7 bases and J 6 bases; bases outside gene matches: 15. CDR3 coding DNA: TGTGCCAGCATAGCCCGGGACAGCTACCTACTCAATGAGCAGTTCTTC. Its translation is CASIARDSYLLNEQFF.

This clonotype was picked up a small number of times. The CDR3 coding sequence is TGCAGTGCTCCGCGGGCCCAGGGGGAGACCCAGTACTTC. It yields the protein CSAPRAQGETQYF. The chain carries TRBV20-1 and TRBJ2-5; D possibly corresponds to TRBD1 (6 bases). CDR1 is DFQATT and CDR2 is SNEGSKA in the germline V gene (reference sequence). V was clipped by 5 bases and J by 5 bases, with 15 bases between them. The CDR3 sequence is 13 residues long.